Each of the 26 T cell receptor beta chains below was sequenced from the same sample in a study of blood T cells in healthy people across ages. Primers used in a second PCR of about 7 to 11 cycles were a sample-barcoded 5' primer and a J-beta primer mix. MiXCR, run by TCRdb on the 5' RACE reads, gives a single entry per CDR3 protein. The table records 630,000 or so distinct CDR3 sequences, less than 35% of them present only once. The sample consisted of blood. The receptor source for this set is a woman older than 75 in good health.

This clonotype was seen at least ten times. This chain joins TRBV5-1 and TRBJ1-5; tentative D call: TRBD1 (5 bases). This CDR3 region has 15 residues. Trimming pared 4 bases from V and 1 base from J, leaving 12 bases between. Germline V CDR1 and CDR2: SGHRS, YFSETQ. The DNA of the CDR3 is TGCGCCAGCAGCGCCGGGACTGGAAGCAATCAGCCCCAGCATTTT. This encodes CASSAGTGSNQPQHF.

Concerning this clonotype: One junction end does not reproduce the germline sequence, and a read error may be involved. The genes are TRBV27 and TRBJ1-5; D ambiguous. Germline CDR1 MNHEY, CDR2 SMNVEV (reference sequence). This CDR3 has 14 amino acids. The CDR3 sequence: CAGSLGGSNQPQHF. The CDR3 bases are TGTGCCGGCAGTTTGGGAGGCAGCAATCAGCCCCAGCATTTT.

DNA for the CDR3: TGTGCCAGCAGCTTAAACCTAGCGGGGACTAGCACAGATACGCAGTATTTT. Its protein is CASSLNLAGTSTDTQYF. The chain combines TRBV7-2 with TRBJ2-3, with 9 nucleotides matching TRBD2. The CDR3 is 17 amino acids. The germline CDR1 and CDR2 sequences are SGHTA and FQGNSA. Unmatched junction bases numbered 6, after V lost 2 bases and J lost 0 bases. The variable domain in full, with the rest retrieved from reference TRBV7-2 and TRBJ2-3, is GAGVSQSPSNKVTEKGKDVELRCDPISGHTALYWYRQSLGQGLEFLIYFQGNSAPDKSGLPSDRFSAERTGGSVSTLTIQRTQQEDSAVYLCASSLNLAGTSTDTQYFGPGTRLTVL.

This chain joins TRBV9 and TRBJ2-1; D is ambiguous. Germline values: CDR1 SGDLS, CDR2 YYNGEE. CDR3 size: 15 residues. V shed 0 bases and J shed 7 bases, with 14 bases lying between them. The CDR3 DNA follows: TGTGCCAGCAGCGTAGAAGTAACCACACGGAATGAGCAGTTCTTC. This sequence encodes CASSVEVTTRNEQFF.

As to this clonotype: This clone may be a read error of a much larger clone one base away. J is TRBJ2-7 and V is TRBV21-1. TRBV21-1 is tagged as a pseudogene. The CDR3 is 17 residues long. In DNA form, the CDR3 reads TGTACCAGCAGCAAAGATGAGACCGCCAAAAGCTCCTACGAGCAGTACTTC. It yields the protein CTSSKDETAKSSYEQYF.

The V gene is TRBV7-2, the J gene TRBJ2-1; D is uncertain. V was trimmed by 5 bases and J by 0 bases, leaving 14 bases between them. The CDR3 runs to 16 residues. Germline CDR1 SGHTA, CDR2 FQGNSA. The CDR3 DNA follows: TGTGCCAGCAGCCAAGAAGACGGGTTCTCCTACAATGAGCAGTTCTTC. Translation gives CASSQEDGFSYNEQFF.

The table lists this clonotype with many counts. The gene calls are TRBV20-1 and TRBJ2-3; D is perhaps TRBD1 (6 bases). Germline values: CDR1 DFQATT, CDR2 SNEGSKA (reference sequence). V was pared by 1 base and J by 0 bases, with 20 bases between. This CDR3 contains 18 residues. CDR3 region: CSARGSRGSFSSTDTQYF. The CDR3 nucleotides are TGCAGTGCTAGAGGTAGCAGGGGTTCCTTTTCTAGCACAGATACGCAGTATTTT.

The rearrangement links TRBV7-2 to TRBJ2-5; TRBD2 aligns across 10 bases. The CDR3 contains 17 residues. V dropped 0 bases and J dropped 3; count of bases not matched to a gene: 7. Per germline, CDR1 SGHTA and CDR2 FQGNSA. As DNA, the CDR3 is TGTGCCAGCAGCTTAGCCCTAGCGGGGGCGGGGAAAGAGACCCAGTACTTC. Translation gives CASSLALAGAGKETQYF.

The J gene is TRBJ2-1, the V gene TRBV7-9; 8 bases map to TRBD2. The V and J ends lost 5 bases and 6 bases, in that order; junction bases with no gene match: 9. The CDR3 totals 15 residues. The V gene's germline CDR1 is SEHNR and CDR2 FQNEAQ (reference sequence). CDR3 amino acids: CASSQLGTSGNEQFF. The CDR3 DNA follows: TGTGCCAGCAGCCAGCTCGGGACTAGTGGCAATGAGCAGTTCTTC.

The rearrangement links TRBV6-5 to TRBJ2-7, with 7 bases aligning to TRBD1. The J call is in doubt because the DNA end fits TRBJ2-5 better. This CDR3 has 14 amino acids. CDR1 is MNHEY, CDR2 SVGAGI, per germline. CDR3 protein: CASSYGLGGETQYF. As DNA, the CDR3 is TGTGCCAGCAGTTATGGCCTAGGGGGCGAGACCCAGTACTTC.

Comment on this clonotype: One base away lies a much larger clone, so this may be a sequencing read error. The chain uses TRBV7-6 and TRBJ2-6, with 9 nucleotides matching TRBD1. Germline CDR1 SGHVS, CDR2 FNYEAQ. The length of the CDR3 is 19 residues. The CDR3 protein is CANSSNPGTGIRGANVLTF. In DNA form, the CDR3 reads TGTGCCAACAGCTCAAACCCCGGGACAGGGATTCGGGGGGCCAACGTCCTGACTTTC. The full variable domain, its missing parts supplied by reference TRBV7-6 and TRBJ2-6, is GAGVSQSPRYKVTKRGQDVALRCDPISGHVSLYWYRQALGQGPEFLTYFNYEAQQDKSGLPNDRFSAERPEGSISTLTIQRTEQRDSAMYRCANSSNPGTGIRGANVLTFGAGSRLTVL.

Note on this clonotype: A much larger clone differs by one base, so this may be a read error. This sequence joins TRBV6-2 or TRBV6-3 and TRBJ1-6; D is possibly TRBD1 (6 bases). This CDR3 has 16 amino acids. CDR1 MNHEY and CDR2 SVGEGT come from the germline V gene. Here the CDR3 reads CASSAPTGIYNSPPHF. CDR3 DNA sequence: TGTGCCAGCAGTGCGCCAACAGGGATCTATAATTCACCCCCCCACTTT.

This clonotype was seen many times. V is TRBV5-6 and J is TRBJ2-5; D is uncertain. This CDR3 spans 13 amino acids. Trimming left V 4 bases short and J 1 base short, with 8 bases between. The germline gives CDR1 SGHDT, CDR2 YYEEEE. The CDR3 DNA reads TGTGCCAGCAGCGTGCGGATCCAAGAGACCCAGTACTTC. It translates to CASSVRIQETQYF.

The V call is TRBV7-8, the J call TRBJ1-1, with D maybe TRBD1 (6 bases). V was cut by 4 bases and J by 0 bases, with 12 bases left in between. Germline loops: CDR1 SGHVS, CDR2 FQNEAQ. The CDR3 runs 15 residues. The chain's CDR3 is CASSSGERVNTEAFF. In DNA form, the CDR3 reads TGTGCCAGCAGCTCAGGGGAAAGGGTGAACACTGAAGCTTTCTTT.

This clonotype was recorded at least ten times. V and J are TRBV30 and TRBJ1-2, with a possible D match to TRBD1 (6 bases). The CDR3 contains 11 residues. V lost 5 bases and J 6 bases, leaving 10 bases between the germline ends. Looked up from germline, CDR1 is GTSNPN and CDR2 is SVGIG (reference sequence). CDR3 amino acids: CAWHSGDGYTF. As DNA, the CDR3 is TGTGCCTGGCATTCAGGGGATGGCTACACCTTC. The variable domain in full, completed from reference TRBV30 and TRBJ1-2, reads SQTIHQWPATLVQPVGSPLSLECTVEGTSNPNLYWYRQAAGRGLQLLFYSVGIGQISSEVPQNLSASRPQDRQFILSSKKLLLSDSGFYLCAWHSGDGYTFGSGTRLTVV.

This clonotype was counted ten times or more. The chain uses TRBV5-1 and TRBJ2-5, with 7 bases identical to TRBD1. Germline V gene data show CDR1 as SGHRS and CDR2 as YFSETQ. Unmatched junction bases numbered 6, after V lost 3 bases and J lost 1 base. This CDR3 contains 15 residues. CDR3 loop: CASSSIQGSQETQYF. CDR3 nucleotide sequence: TGCGCCAGCAGCTCTATACAGGGGTCCCAAGAGACCCAGTACTTC. Full variable domain (remainder filled in from reference TRBV5-1 and TRBJ2-5): KAGVTQTPRYLIKTRGQQVTLSCSPISGHRSVSWYQQTPGQGLQFLFEYFSETQRNKGNFPGRFSGRQFSNSRSEMNVSTLELGDSALYLCASSSIQGSQETQYFGPGTRLLVL.

This clonotype showed up just once. This may be a read error: a much more frequent sequence differs by one nucleotide. The gene calls are TRBV20-1 and TRBJ2-1, with TRBD2 matching 8 bases. V lost 8 bases, J lost 6 bases, and 9 bases stayed unmatched. Germline CDR1 DFQATT, CDR2 SNEGSKA (reference sequence). CDR3 length: 13 amino acids. Here the CDR3 reads CSRAGEACNEQFF. The CDR3 nucleotides read TGCAGTCGAGCGGGGGAAGCCTGCAATGAGCAGTTCTTC.

This clonotype was detected ten times or more. A much bigger clone sits one base away, suggesting this may be a read error. The chain carries TRBV6-5 and TRBJ2-1, with 8 positions matching TRBD2. The better agreement between TRBJ2-7 and the DNA end casts doubt on the J call. CDR1 MNHEY and CDR2 SVGAGI come from the germline V gene. The CDR3 has 16 residues. The CDR3, as DNA: TGTGCCAGCAATAGCCTGTTAGCGGGATCCTACAATGAGCAGTACTTC. It specifies CASNSLLAGSYNEQYF.

The rearrangement uses TRBV20-1 and TRBJ1-1, with 7 bases fitting TRBD1. The CDR3 is 13 amino acids. Trimming at V came to 3 bases and at J to 1 base, leaving 2 bases not matched to a gene. Germline V gene sequence: CDR1 DFQATT, CDR2 SNEGSKA (reference sequence). This CDR3 is CSASRQGNTEAFF. In DNA form, the CDR3 reads TGCAGTGCTAGTCGACAGGGGAACACTGAAGCTTTCTTT.

J is TRBJ1-2 and V is TRBV5-1; 9 nucleotides agree with TRBD1. Losses at the gene ends were 4 bases for V and 8 bases for J; bases not matched to a gene: 12. The germline V gene has CDR1 SGHRS and CDR2 YFSETQ. The CDR3 contains 15 residues. The CDR3 is CASSLRPGTGSGYTF. The CDR3 DNA sequence: TGCGCCAGCAGCCTACGTCCCGGGACAGGGAGCGGCTACACCTTC.

The chain is built from TRBV18 and TRBJ2-3; 7 positions match TRBD1. The V gene's germline CDR1 is KGHSH and CDR2 LQKENI. This CDR3 has 15 residues. Germline trimming cut 3 bases from V and 5 bases from J; bases unmatched to any gene: 8. CDR3 bases: TGTGCCAGCTCACCGGGGACAGCGAAAGGAGATACGCAGTATTTT. Protein: CASSPGTAKGDTQYF.

This clonotype was observed a handful of times. The V call is TRBV18, the J call TRBJ2-3; TRBD2 matches 7 bases. From germline, CDR1 is KGHSH and CDR2 LQKENI. V shed 0 bases and J 4 bases; nucleotides not matched to a gene: 4. The CDR3 has 15 residues. The CDR3 is CASSPPGAGPDTQYF. CDR3 sequence (DNA): TGTGCCAGCTCACCACCTGGAGCGGGGCCAGATACGCAGTATTTT.

This clonotype was observed at least ten times. CDR3 protein: CASSRGTVNTGELFF. CDR3 DNA sequence: TGTGCCAGCAGTCGGGGGACAGTGAACACCGGGGAGCTGTTTTTT. The chain joins TRBV7-7 to TRBJ2-2; possibly TRBD1 for D (7 bases). Germline V gives CDR1 SSHAT, CDR2 FNYEAQ (reference sequence). There are 15 residues in the CDR3. V lost 6 bases and J 1 base, leaving 12 bases between the germline ends.

About this clonotype: A much larger clone differs from this one at a single base, so this may be a read error. The V call is TRBV9, the J call TRBJ1-1; D is unclear. Looked up from germline, CDR1 is SGDLS and CDR2 is YYNGEE. Trimming removed 4 bases from V and 2 bases from J, with 15 bases in between. The CDR3 is 15 amino acids. CDR3 loop: CASSPRKGFNTEAFF. CDR3 sequence (DNA): TGTGCCAGCAGCCCACGTAAGGGATTTAACACTGAAGCTTTCTTT.

Regarding this clonotype: One junction end disagrees with the germline gene, perhaps due to a read error. The chain joins TRBV7-6 to TRBJ2-7, with TRBD1 as a possible D gene (6 bases). The V gene's germline CDR1 is SGHVS and CDR2 FNYEAQ. The CDR3 runs to 14 residues. CDR3 DNA sequence: TGTGCCGGCAGCGAACAGGGACGGATTGGCGAGCAGTACTTC. It encodes CAGSEQGRIGEQYF.

This chain connects TRBV29-1 to TRBJ2-5; D is uncertain. CDR1 is SQVTM and CDR2 is ANQGSEA in the germline V gene. V was clipped by 4 bases and J by 3 bases, with 18 bases between them. This CDR3 is 15 amino acids long. The CDR3 nucleotides are TGCAGCGTTGGTTCGCAGTTATTCCCGAAAGAGACCCAGTACTTC. Protein: CSVGSQLFPKETQYF.